This TCR beta chain was observed in a study of cytomegalovirus exposure and HLA in healthy donors. Notes on this clone: As yet, its antigen is unknown.

Amplification used 60 Vbeta primers and 13 Jbeta primers. Data came from immunoSEQ multiplex PCR; TCRdb stores just in-frame clones and leaves some out. This sample's clone table lists around 140,000 clones. Regarding the study as a whole: In a later analysis, most CMV-associated TCR beta chains appeared HLA-restricted. Later examination showed HLA-associated TCR beta chains had greater clonal expansion than equally common others.

V was shortened by 4 bases and J by 5 bases, with 17 bases between the two germline ends. From germline, CDR1 is SQVTM and CDR2 ANQGSEA. The CDR3 runs to 14 residues. V is TRBV29-1 and J is TRBJ1-1; D is possibly TRBD1 (5 bases). This sequence was found in a woman in her thirties or forties in good health and CMV-seronegative. The sequenced sample was PBMCs. CDR3 bases: TGCAGCGTTGTAATGGGACTACACAAGACTGAAGCTTTCTTT. It codes for CSVVMGLHKTEAFF.